The clone carrying this TCR beta chain was recorded a few times. TCRdb used MiXCR to reprocess the 5' RACE reads, holding one entry per CDR3 protein. Here the sample spans tens of thousands of distinct CDR3 sequences, approximately 15% being singletons. CDR3 length equals 16 residues. Germline loops: CDR1 DFQATT, CDR2 SNEGSKA (reference sequence). The V end lost 0 bases, the J end lost 5 bases, and 17 bases lay between the germline ends. The data belong to a study of early T cells in non-severe SARS-CoV-2 infection. The sample here was whole blood, taken at baseline. This receptor was taken from an adult who was a healthcare worker with PCR-confirmed SARS-CoV-2 infection or an uninfected control (not recorded which). This chain connects TRBV20-1 to TRBJ1-3; D is ambiguous. The CDR3 region has the DNA TGCAGTGCTAGAGATGGGCGGAACCTCTGGAGAAACACCATATATTTT. Translated, it gives CSARDGRNLWRNTIYF.